What follows are 21 T cell receptor beta chains derived from one specimen sequenced in a study of regulatory T cells in long-lasting Graves disease. Libraries of TCR beta came from iRepertoire HTBI primers plus Arm-PCR of CDR3 regions. TCRdb ran MiXCR on the multiplex PCR reads and lists one entry per CDR3 protein. The table has about 660,000 distinct CDR3 sequences, about 32% seen once. This sample's time point: persistent/refractory GD, antithyroid drugs over 5 years with positive TRAb. Researchers made the TCR library from RNA that was extracted from PBMCs. The input for sequencing was peripheral blood mononuclear cells (PBMCs), taken when the disease was refractory, from a patient treated with antithyroid drugs. These receptors originate from a female donor with Graves disease.

This clonotype was counted between two and nine times. This sequence joins TRBV6-5 and TRBJ1-5; no reliable D call. The CDR3 contains 17 residues. With 1 base removed from V and 3 bases from J, the gap between germline ends came to 16 bases. Germline V gene sequence: CDR1 MNHEY, CDR2 SVGAGI. CDR3: CASSYFVPGLYNQPQHF. The CDR3 DNA reads as TGTGCCAGCAGTTACTTCGTCCCCGGGCTGTACAATCAGCCCCAGCATTTT.

The genes are TRBV20-1 and TRBJ1-1; TRBD1 might be the D (6 bases). V lost 6 bases, J lost 10 bases, and 15 bases lay in between. The germline V gene encodes CDR1 DFQATT and CDR2 SNEGSKA (reference sequence). The CDR3 runs to 11 residues. The CDR3 region has the DNA TGCAGTGCGCCCAGGGCAGGGGTAGCTTTCTTT. The encoded protein is CSAPRAGVAFF.

The chain couples TRBV20-1 to TRBJ1-2; D is undetermined. The V and J ends lost 0 bases and 8 bases respectively, with 10 bases between them. The CDR3 contains 12 residues. Germline V gene sequence: CDR1 DFQATT, CDR2 SNEGSKA (reference sequence). DNA of the CDR3: TGCAGTGCTAGAGAAACAGCCAGCGGCTACACCTTC. It encodes CSARETASGYTF.

This chain joins TRBV11-2 and TRBJ1-1; D remains ambiguous. The CDR3 has 12 residues. The V end lost 1 base, the J end lost 7 bases, and 7 bases lay between the germline ends. Looked up from germline, CDR1 is SGHAT and CDR2 is FQNNGV. CDR3 coding DNA: TGTGCCAGCAGCTTAGGTGGACTTGAAGCTTTCTTT. This sequence encodes CASSLGGLEAFF.

This chain joins TRBV20-1 and TRBJ1-6; the match to TRBD1 covers 11 bases. Germline V CDR1 and CDR2: DFQATT, SNEGSKA (reference sequence). With V trimmed by 6 bases and J by 9 bases, 19 bases remained unmatched. The CDR3 spans 18 residues. CDR3 protein: CSARSPGQGGLVGSPLHF. In DNA form, the CDR3 reads TGCAGTGCAAGATCCCCGGGACAGGGGGGACTTGTGGGTTCACCCCTCCACTTT.

There are many counts of this clonotype. The chain employs TRBV25-1 and TRBJ1-2; 10 positions agree with TRBD1. The germline gives CDR1 MGHDK, CDR2 SYGVNS. Losses at the gene ends were 0 bases for V and 6 bases for J; bases not matched to a gene: 4. The CDR3 runs 15 residues. This CDR3 reads CASSEYEGTGDGYTF. The CDR3, as DNA: TGTGCCAGCAGTGAATATGAAGGGACAGGGGATGGCTACACCTTC.

The gene calls are TRBV12-3 or TRBV12-4 and TRBJ2-6; D gene ambiguous. Trimming removed 2 bases at V and 0 bases at J, with 8 bases between. This CDR3 contains 16 residues. CDR3 DNA sequence: TGTGCCAGCAGTTTATTTCTCTACTCTGGGGCCAACGTCCTGACTTTC. It yields the protein CASSLFLYSGANVLTF.

V usage is TRBV2 and J usage is TRBJ1-5; D not certain. Germline assignment: CDR1 SNHLY and CDR2 FYNNEI. The CDR3 loop spans 14 amino acids. The V end was cut by 2 bases, the J end by 7 bases, with 12 bases between. Here the CDR3 DNA reads TGTGCCAGCAGTGAATTATCGGCGGCCCAGCCCCAGCATTTT. As protein: CASSELSAAQPQHF. Variable domain in full (rest from reference TRBV2 and TRBJ1-5): EPEVTQTPSHQVTQMGQEVILRCVPISNHLYFYWYRQILGQKVEFLVSFYNNEISEKSEIFDDQFSVERPDGSNFTLKIRSTKLEDSAMYFCASSELSAAQPQHFGDGTRLSIL.

This clonotype was seen at least ten times. This sequence joins TRBV28 and TRBJ1-4, with D uncertain. The CDR3 consists of 12 residues. Germline values: CDR1 MDHEN, CDR2 SYDVKM. Between the trimmed V and J ends, which lost 6 bases and 8 bases, there was a span of 10 bases. The CDR3 sequence: CASSREMEKLFF. CDR3 in DNA: TGTGCCAGCAGCCGCGAAATGGAAAAACTGTTTTTT. Filled out from reference TRBV28 and TRBJ1-4, the complete variable domain reads DVKVTQSSRYLVKRTGEKVFLECVQDMDHENMFWYRQDPGLGLRLIYFSYDVKMKEKGDIPEGYSVSREKKERFSLILESASTNQTSMYLCASSREMEKLFFGSGTQLSVL.

The CDR3 reads CSVEQAYEQYF. CDR3 in DNA: TGCAGCGTTGAACAGGCTTACGAGCAGTACTTC. The V call is TRBV29-1, the J call TRBJ2-7; D is ambiguous. V was pared by 2 bases and J by 4 bases, with 6 bases between. Germline lookup yields CDR1 SQVTM and CDR2 ANQGSEA. The length of the CDR3 is 11 residues.

This clonotype was seen a few times. The V and J genes are TRBV7-2 and TRBJ2-2; D ambiguous. The V end was cut by 2 bases, the J end by 6 bases, with 10 bases between. Germline CDR1 reads SGHTA; CDR2 reads FQGNSA. The CDR3 has 14 residues. CDR3 sequence reads: CASSLQTIPGELFF. CDR3 nucleotides: TGTGCCAGCAGCTTACAAACTATCCCCGGGGAGCTGTTTTTT.

This clonotype was counted a few times. The V gene is TRBV5-6, the J gene TRBJ1-2, with 10 bases that match TRBD1. The germline gives CDR1 SGHDT, CDR2 YYEEEE. V lost 4 bases to trimming and J lost 7 bases; unmatched junction nucleotides: 10. The CDR3 runs 15 residues. CDR3 sequence reads: CASSTPRDRGSGYTF. As DNA, the CDR3 is TGTGCCAGCAGCACCCCCCGGGACAGGGGAAGTGGCTACACCTTC.

The chain carries TRBV5-1 and TRBJ2-2; TRBD2 matches at 11 bases. Germline V CDR1 and CDR2: SGHRS, YFSETQ. The V and J ends lost 4 bases and 2 bases, in that order; junction bases with no gene match: 4. The CDR3 spans 16 residues. CDR3 nucleotide sequence: TGCGCCAGCAGCGATAGACTAGCGGGAAACACCGGGGAGCTGTTTTTT. It translates to CASSDRLAGNTGELFF.

This clonotype has just a few counts. The chain combines TRBV3-1 with TRBJ1-1, with D perhaps matching TRBD1 (5 bases). CDR1 LGHDT and CDR2 YNNKEL come from the germline V gene (reference sequence). The CDR3 has 15 amino acids. V dropped 0 bases and J dropped 5 bases, with 13 bases sitting between them. In nucleotides, the CDR3 is TGTGCCAGCAGCCAAGACGGAAGGGGTGGAACTGAAGCTTTCTTT. Residues: CASSQDGRGGTEAFF.

This chain uses TRBV30 with TRBJ2-2; no clear D gene. Trimming took 3 bases from V and 8 from J, leaving 19 bases between them. The CDR3 is made up of 15 amino acids. Germline V lookup: CDR1 GTSNPN, CDR2 SVGIG (reference sequence). The CDR3 coding sequence is TGTGCCTGGAGCGGTCATTTCCTTGTTGGGGGGGAGCTGTTTTTT. It codes for CAWSGHFLVGGELFF.

In regard to this clonotype: Compared with germline, one end of the junction differs, possibly owing to a read error. This chain connects TRBV10-3 to TRBJ1-5, with D possibly TRBD1 on 6 matching bases. Germline-derived CDR1 and CDR2 are ENHRY and SYGVKD. The CDR3 sequence is 16 residues long. The CDR3 protein is CVISESGQTRVQPQHF. The CDR3 DNA follows: TGTGTCATCAGTGAGTCTGGACAGACAAGGGTTCAGCCCCAGCATTTT.

This chain links TRBV6-5 with TRBJ2-7, with TRBD2 as a possible D gene (6 bases). The length of the CDR3 is 13 residues. V lost 4 bases to trimming and J lost 3 bases, with 10 bases between them. Per the germline V gene, CDR1 is MNHEY and CDR2 is SVGAGI. In DNA form, the CDR3 reads TGTGCCAGCAGTTCGACGGGGGACTACGAGCAGTACTTC. Amino acid sequence: CASSSTGDYEQYF.

The CDR3 DNA reads as TGCGCCAGCAGCCCTGGACAGAGGTTCACTGAAGCTTTCTTT. This encodes CASSPGQRFTEAFF. The rearrangement joins TRBV5-1 to TRBJ1-1, with D possibly TRBD1 on 6 matching bases. The V and J ends lost 4 bases and 4 bases respectively, with 14 bases between them. The V gene's germline CDR1 is SGHRS and CDR2 YFSETQ. CDR3 length: 14 amino acids.

In this sample, this clonotype turned up many times. This chain uses TRBV4-2 with TRBJ1-1; perhaps TRBD1 as D (5 bases). Per the germline V gene, CDR1 is LGHNA and CDR2 is YNFKEQ. Trimming removed 7 bases at V and 1 base at J, with 16 bases between. The CDR3 runs 15 residues. The CDR3 region has the DNA TGTGCCAGCACCCCTAGGGGTTCAGGGAACACTGAAGCTTTCTTT. This gives the protein CASTPRGSGNTEAFF.

V usage is TRBV6-1 and J usage is TRBJ1-2, with D unresolved. The V and J ends lost 1 base and 2 bases respectively, with 14 bases between them. The CDR3 is 16 residues long. The germline gives CDR1 MNHNS, CDR2 SASEGT. CDR3 protein: CASSEVSGRGNYGYTF. CDR3 DNA: TGTGCCAGCAGTGAAGTCAGCGGGCGCGGGAACTATGGCTACACCTTC.

J is TRBJ1-1 and V is TRBV5-1; D gene uncertain. The CDR3 runs 14 residues. Trimming took off 6 bases at V and 2 bases at J, with 14 bases between the two ends. The germline V gene has CDR1 SGHRS and CDR2 YFSETQ. CDR3 protein: CASKSGISNTEAFF. DNA for the CDR3: TGCGCCAGCAAAAGCGGCATATCCAACACTGAAGCTTTCTTT.